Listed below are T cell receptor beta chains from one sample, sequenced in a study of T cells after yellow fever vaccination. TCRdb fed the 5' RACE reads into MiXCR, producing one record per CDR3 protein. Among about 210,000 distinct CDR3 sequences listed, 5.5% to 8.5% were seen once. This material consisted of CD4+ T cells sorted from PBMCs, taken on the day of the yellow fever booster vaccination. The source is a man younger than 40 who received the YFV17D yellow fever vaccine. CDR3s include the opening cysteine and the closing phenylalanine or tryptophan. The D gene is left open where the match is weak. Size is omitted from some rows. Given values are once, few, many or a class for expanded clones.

cdr3_aa: CASIGTEAFF
cdr3_nt: TGTGCCAGTATCGGCACTGAAGCTTTCTTT
clone_size: few
j_call: TRBJ1-1
v_call: TRBV19
d_call: .

cdr3_aa: CATSRDQLANEQFF
cdr3_nt: TGTGCCACCAGCAGAGATCAACTGGCCAATGAGCAGTTCTTC
clone_size: .
j_call: TRBJ2-1
v_call: TRBV15
d_call: .

cdr3_aa: CASSQSLAGAGHEQFF
cdr3_nt: TGTGCCAGCAGCCAGTCTTTAGCGGGAGCCGGGCATGAGCAGTTCTTC
clone_size: few
j_call: TRBJ2-1
v_call: TRBV7-3
d_call: TRBD2

cdr3_aa: CASSGGRGRGSGRNEQFF
cdr3_nt: TGTGCCAGCAGTGGGGGGAGGGGGCGGGGTAGCGGGAGGAATGAGCAGTTCTTC
clone_size: .
j_call: TRBJ2-1
v_call: TRBV27
d_call: TRBD2

cdr3_aa: CASIKGGRAGEQFF
cdr3_nt: TGTGCCAGCATTAAGGGCGGGAGGGCCGGTGAGCAGTTCTTC
clone_size: few
j_call: TRBJ2-1
v_call: TRBV28
d_call: TRBD2

cdr3_aa: CASSFGRGNEQFF
cdr3_nt: TGTGCCAGCAGCTTCGGAAGGGGCAATGAGCAGTTCTTC
clone_size: many
j_call: TRBJ2-1
v_call: TRBV7-3
d_call: .

cdr3_aa: CASSLLYREGLRSYNEQFF
cdr3_nt: TGCGCCAGCAGCTTGCTGTACCGGGAGGGCCTGAGATCCTACAATGAGCAGTTCTTC
clone_size: .
j_call: TRBJ2-1
v_call: TRBV5-1
d_call: TRBD2

cdr3_aa: CAAPADTQYF
cdr3_nt: TGTGCCGCTCCTGCAGATACGCAGTATTTT
clone_size: many
j_call: TRBJ2-3
v_call: TRBV12-3/TRBV12-4
d_call: .

cdr3_aa: CASSSDRVAEQYF
cdr3_nt: TGTGCCAGCAGCTCGGACAGGGTGGCCGAGCAGTACTTC
clone_size: many
j_call: TRBJ2-7
v_call: TRBV7-2
d_call: TRBD1

cdr3_aa: CASAGASAYEQYF
cdr3_nt: TGTGCCAGTGCGGGGGCATCTGCCTACGAGCAGTACTTC
clone_size: .
j_call: TRBJ2-7
v_call: TRBV7-9
d_call: .

cdr3_aa: CASSSGPSASYEQYF
cdr3_nt: TGCGCCAGCAGCTCCGGACCAAGCGCCTCTTACGAGCAGTACTTC
clone_size: many
j_call: TRBJ2-7
v_call: TRBV5-1
d_call: .

cdr3_aa: CASSLAGTEAFF
cdr3_nt: TGTGCCAGCAGCTTAGCAGGAACTGAAGCTTTCTTT
clone_size: many
j_call: TRBJ1-1
v_call: TRBV7-9
d_call: .

cdr3_aa: CASSLGQGAGANVLTF
cdr3_nt: TGCGCCAGCAGCCTCGGACAGGGGGCCGGGGCCAACGTCCTGACTTTC
clone_size: few
j_call: TRBJ2-6
v_call: TRBV5-1
d_call: TRBD1

cdr3_aa: CASSRRQETQYF
cdr3_nt: TGTGCCAGCAGTCGTCGGCAAGAGACCCAGTACTTC
clone_size: many
j_call: TRBJ2-5
v_call: TRBV6-2/TRBV6-3
d_call: .

cdr3_aa: CASSVGSSGRIAGELFF
cdr3_nt: TGTGCCAGCAGCGTAGGTTCCAGCGGGAGGATTGCCGGGGAGCTGTTTTTT
clone_size: .
j_call: TRBJ2-2
v_call: TRBV9
d_call: TRBD2

cdr3_aa: CSGREGGESNSPLHF
cdr3_nt: TGCAGCGGCCGAGAAGGTGGCGAGTCAAATTCACCCCTCCACTTT
clone_size: many
j_call: TRBJ1-6
v_call: TRBV20-1
d_call: .

cdr3_aa: CSARVRGWRETQYF
cdr3_nt: TGCAGTGCTAGAGTGCGTGGGTGGCGAGAGACCCAGTACTTC
clone_size: .
j_call: TRBJ2-5
v_call: TRBV20-1
d_call: .

cdr3_aa: CASSQDINSRAFF
cdr3_nt: TGTGCCAGCAGCCAGGATATCAACAGTCGAGCTTTCTTT
clone_size: few
j_call: TRBJ1-1
v_call: TRBV3-1
d_call: .

cdr3_aa: CSGTSSGTDTQYF
cdr3_nt: TGCAGCGGGACTAGCTCAGGCACAGATACGCAGTATTTT
clone_size: .
j_call: TRBJ2-3
v_call: TRBV29-1
d_call: TRBD2

cdr3_aa: CASSYSNEQFF
cdr3_nt: TGTGCCAGCAGTTACTCCAATGAGCAGTTCTTC
clone_size: .
j_call: TRBJ2-1
v_call: TRBV6-5
d_call: .

cdr3_aa: CASSYGQGAKSYEQYF
cdr3_nt: TGTGCCAGCAGTTACGGACAGGGGGCGAAATCCTACGAGCAGTACTTC
clone_size: many
j_call: TRBJ2-7
v_call: TRBV6-5
d_call: TRBD1

cdr3_aa: CASSLSPGVGTDTQYF
cdr3_nt: TGTGCCAGCAGCTTATCCCCAGGGGTCGGCACAGATACGCAGTATTTT
clone_size: .
j_call: TRBJ2-3
v_call: TRBV7-2
d_call: .

cdr3_aa: CASSSRGQETQYF
cdr3_nt: TGTGCCAGCAGCTCCAGGGGGCAAGAGACCCAGTACTTC
clone_size: .
j_call: TRBJ2-5
v_call: TRBV12-3/TRBV12-4
d_call: TRBD1

cdr3_aa: CASSPRVVIYEQFF
cdr3_nt: TGTGCCAGTAGTCCCCGGGTAGTTATCTATGAGCAGTTCTTC
clone_size: .
j_call: TRBJ2-1
v_call: TRBV19
d_call: .

cdr3_aa: CATSDWDEQYF
cdr3_nt: TGTGCCACCAGTGATTGGGACGAGCAGTACTTC
clone_size: many
j_call: TRBJ2-7
v_call: TRBV24-1
d_call: .

cdr3_aa: CSSRSPQGKTDTQYF
cdr3_nt: TGCAGTTCTAGGTCTCCACAGGGAAAAACAGATACGCAGTATTTT
clone_size: .
j_call: TRBJ2-3
v_call: TRBV20-1
d_call: .

cdr3_aa: CASSPAYEQYF
cdr3_nt: TGTGCCAGCAGCCCAGCCTACGAGCAGTACTTC
clone_size: many
j_call: TRBJ2-7
v_call: TRBV7-2
d_call: .

cdr3_aa: CSARSPGQGNSGYEQYF
cdr3_nt: TGCAGTGCTAGATCGCCGGGACAGGGGAATTCTGGCTACGAGCAGTACTTC
clone_size: .
j_call: TRBJ2-7
v_call: TRBV20-1
d_call: TRBD1

cdr3_aa: CASSADRGWSYEQYF
cdr3_nt: TGTGCCAGCAGCGCAGACAGGGGGTGGTCCTACGAGCAGTACTTC
clone_size: .
j_call: TRBJ2-7
v_call: TRBV7-2
d_call: TRBD1

cdr3_aa: CASSGTSWNEQFF
cdr3_nt: TGTGCCAGCAGTGGGACTAGCTGGAATGAGCAGTTCTTC
clone_size: .
j_call: TRBJ2-1
v_call: TRBV2
d_call: TRBD2

cdr3_aa: CASSPSSGANVLTF
cdr3_nt: TGTGCCAGCTCACCCTCCTCTGGGGCCAACGTCCTGACTTTC
clone_size: many
j_call: TRBJ2-6
v_call: TRBV18
d_call: .

cdr3_aa: CASSHTQGFDYGYTF
cdr3_nt: TGTGCCAGCTCGCATACTCAGGGTTTCGACTATGGCTACACCTTC
clone_size: .
j_call: TRBJ1-2
v_call: TRBV18
d_call: .

cdr3_aa: CASSLVYQGGETQYF
cdr3_nt: TGTGCCAGCAGCTTGGTATATCAGGGAGGGGAGACCCAGTACTTC
clone_size: few
j_call: TRBJ2-5
v_call: TRBV5-4
d_call: TRBD2

cdr3_aa: CASSLGTGRHQETQYF
cdr3_nt: TGCGCCAGCAGCTTGGGGACAGGGAGGCACCAAGAGACCCAGTACTTC
clone_size: .
j_call: TRBJ2-5
v_call: TRBV5-1
d_call: TRBD1

cdr3_aa: CASSLGDRVGNEQFF
cdr3_nt: TGTGCCAGCAGCTTAGGGGACAGGGTAGGCAATGAGCAGTTCTTC
clone_size: many
j_call: TRBJ2-1
v_call: TRBV7-2
d_call: TRBD1

cdr3_aa: CASSQEGGYGNEQFF
cdr3_nt: TGTGCCAGCAGCCAAGAGGGGGGGTACGGAAATGAGCAGTTCTTC
clone_size: few
j_call: TRBJ2-1
v_call: TRBV4-2
d_call: TRBD2

cdr3_aa: CAISSGRVNTEAFF
cdr3_nt: TGTGCCATCAGTTCAGGGAGGGTTAACACTGAAGCTTTCTTT
clone_size: .
j_call: TRBJ1-1
v_call: TRBV10-3
d_call: .

cdr3_aa: CASKAGTVFNEQFF
cdr3_nt: TGTGCCAGCAAAGCCGGGACAGTTTTTAATGAGCAGTTCTTC
clone_size: .
j_call: TRBJ2-1
v_call: TRBV6-5
d_call: TRBD1

cdr3_aa: CAWSGRLAYNSPLHF
cdr3_nt: TGTGCCTGGAGCGGTCGTTTAGCCTATAATTCACCCCTCCACTTT
clone_size: .
j_call: TRBJ1-6
v_call: TRBV30
d_call: .

cdr3_aa: CASSFDWRGNNEQFF
cdr3_nt: TGCGCCAGCAGCTTTGACTGGCGCGGGAACAATGAGCAGTTCTTC
clone_size: few
j_call: TRBJ2-1
v_call: TRBV5-1
d_call: .

cdr3_aa: CATSDHRRLLGQNEQYF
cdr3_nt: TGTGCCACCAGTGACCATAGACGGCTACTAGGGCAAAACGAGCAGTACTTC
clone_size: .
j_call: TRBJ2-7
v_call: TRBV24-1
d_call: .

cdr3_aa: CASSYRMTGELFF
cdr3_nt: TGTGCCAGCAGTTATCGGATGACCGGGGAGCTGTTTTTT
clone_size: few
j_call: TRBJ2-2
v_call: TRBV6-2/TRBV6-3
d_call: .

cdr3_aa: CASRRSWDRKFEQFF
cdr3_nt: TGTGCCAGCAGGAGATCCTGGGACAGAAAATTTGAGCAGTTCTTC
clone_size: few
j_call: TRBJ2-1
v_call: TRBV27
d_call: TRBD1

cdr3_aa: CASSQALPNGTQYF
cdr3_nt: TGTGCCAGCAGCCAAGCGTTGCCAAACGGGACCCAGTACTTC
clone_size: many
j_call: TRBJ2-5
v_call: TRBV4-2
d_call: .

cdr3_aa: CSARWQTEGIF
cdr3_nt: TGCAGTGCTAGATGGCAGACAGAGGGTATCTTT
clone_size: few
j_call: TRBJ1-1
v_call: TRBV20-1
d_call: .

cdr3_aa: CASSYDSNYGYTF
cdr3_nt: TGTGCCAGCTCCTATGACAGCAACTATGGCTACACCTTC
clone_size: many
j_call: TRBJ1-2
v_call: TRBV6-1
d_call: .

cdr3_aa: CASSRQDLGTQYF
cdr3_nt: TGTGCCAGCAGCCGACAGGATTTGGGGACGCAGTATTTT
clone_size: many
j_call: TRBJ2-3
v_call: TRBV12-3/TRBV12-4
d_call: .

cdr3_aa: CASRTSGRGAEQYF
cdr3_nt: TGTGCCAGCAGGACTAGCGGGAGAGGGGCCGAGCAGTACTTC
clone_size: many
j_call: TRBJ2-7
v_call: TRBV6-1
d_call: TRBD2

cdr3_aa: CASSAPGDYSDTQYF
cdr3_nt: TGTGCCAGTAGTGCCCCCGGGGACTATTCAGATACGCAGTATTTT
clone_size: .
j_call: TRBJ2-3
v_call: TRBV19
d_call: TRBD2

cdr3_aa: CSVEDVIKSTDTQYF
cdr3_nt: TGCAGCGTTGAAGACGTAATTAAGAGCACAGATACGCAGTATTTT
clone_size: .
j_call: TRBJ2-3
v_call: TRBV29-1
d_call: .

cdr3_aa: CASSINRGPYEQYF
cdr3_nt: TGTGCCAGCAGCATTAACAGGGGACCCTACGAGCAGTACTTC
clone_size: .
j_call: TRBJ2-7
v_call: TRBV7-2
d_call: TRBD1

cdr3_aa: CASSRTNTGELFF
cdr3_nt: TGTGCCAGCAGTCGGACAAACACCGGGGAGCTGTTTTTT
clone_size: many
j_call: TRBJ2-2
v_call: TRBV6-1
d_call: .